This TCR beta chain was documented in a study of T cell responses to AZD1222 COVID-19 vaccine. Study-wide findings and caveats: Possibly, clonal diversity was underestimated; donors were largely white British and included more females.

Libraries were prepared by immunoSEQ multiplex PCR; TCRdb keeps only in-frame clonotypes and omits some of them. The sample contains approximately 170,000 clones, 80% to 90% of which appear only once. Germline values: CDR1 SGHVS, CDR2 FQNEAQ. This CDR3 has 15 amino acids. The ends were cut back, 1 base at V and 4 bases at J, with 14 bases in the middle. A note on this clone: Its antigen is unidentified.

The TCR originated in an adult in good health. The chain joins TRBV7-8 to TRBJ2-7; D is unclear. This specimen consisted of peripheral blood, obtained on day 0 of AZD1222 vaccination. CDR3 protein: CASSLGSSVGYEQYV. The DNA of the CDR3 is TGTGCCAGCAGCTTAGGTTCCTCAGTCGGATACGAGCAGTACGTC.